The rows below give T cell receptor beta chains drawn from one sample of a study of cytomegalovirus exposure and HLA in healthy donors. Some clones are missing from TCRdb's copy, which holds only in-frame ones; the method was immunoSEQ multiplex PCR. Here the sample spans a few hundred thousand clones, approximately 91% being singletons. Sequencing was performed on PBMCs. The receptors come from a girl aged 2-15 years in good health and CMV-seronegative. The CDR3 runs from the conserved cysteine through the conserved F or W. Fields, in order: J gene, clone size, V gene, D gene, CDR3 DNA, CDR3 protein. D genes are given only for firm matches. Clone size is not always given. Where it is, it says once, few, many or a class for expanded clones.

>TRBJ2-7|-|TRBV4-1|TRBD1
TGCGCCAGCAGCCGCGAAGACAGGGGACCCCCCTACGAGCAGTACTTC
CASSREDRGPPYEQYF
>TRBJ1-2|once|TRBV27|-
TGTGCCAGCAGGGCAGGGCTACTTGGCTACACCTTC
CASRAGLLGYTF
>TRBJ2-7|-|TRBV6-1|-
TGTGCCAGCAGTTCCAACTACGAGCAGTACTTC
CASSSNYEQYF
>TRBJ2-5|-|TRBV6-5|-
TGTGCCAGCAGTTACGTCATCTCAGGGACCCAGTACTTC
CASSYVISGTQYF
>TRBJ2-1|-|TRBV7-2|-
TGTGCCAGCAGCTTAGCCAACAATGAGCAGTTCTTC
CASSLANNEQFF
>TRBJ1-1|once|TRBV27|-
TGTGCCAGCAGTGTAAACATGAACACTGAAGCTTTCTTT
CASSVNMNTEAFF
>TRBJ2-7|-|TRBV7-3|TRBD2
TGTGCCAGCAGCTTAGCGCGGGGGGCCACCTACGAGCAGTACTTC
CASSLARGATYEQYF
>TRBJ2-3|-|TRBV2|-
TGTGCCAGCAGTGAAGACACGGGAACAGATACGCAGTATTTT
CASSEDTGTDTQYF
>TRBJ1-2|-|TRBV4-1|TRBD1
TGCGCCAGCAGCCAAGAAAAGGCCGGGACAGGGCATTGGGGTGGCTACACCTTC
CASSQEKAGTGHWGGYTF
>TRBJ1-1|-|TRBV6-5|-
TGTGCCAGCAGTGGAGGTTTAGGCGCTGAAGCTTTCTTT
CASSGGLGAEAFF
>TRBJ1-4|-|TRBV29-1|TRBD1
TGCAGCGTTGAAGTCGGACAGGCGAATGAAAAACTGTTTTTT
CSVEVGQANEKLFF
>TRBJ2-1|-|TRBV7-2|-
TGTGCCAGCAGCGGGGGGGCCTCCTACAATGAGCAGTTCTTC
CASSGGASYNEQFF
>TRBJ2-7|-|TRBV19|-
TGTGCCACAGGACTGTTTTACGAGCAGTACTTC
CATGLFYEQYF
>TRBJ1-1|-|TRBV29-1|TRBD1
TGCAGCGTCCTCCGGGACAGGGGCACTGAAGCTTTCTTT
CSVLRDRGTEAFF
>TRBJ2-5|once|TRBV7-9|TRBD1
TGTGCCACTACAGGGGCGGGAGAGACCCAGTACTTC
CATTGAGETQYF
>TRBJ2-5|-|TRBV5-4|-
TGTGCCAGCAGCTTGGGGGGCGGAGGGGAGACCCAGTACTTC
CASSLGGGGETQYF
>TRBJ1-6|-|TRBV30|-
TGTGCCTGGAGTGTGAGGGATAATTCACCCCTCCACTTT
CAWSVRDNSPLHF
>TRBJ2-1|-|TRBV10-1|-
TGCGCCAGCAGTGCCGGTATTGCCTACAATGAGCAGTTCTTC
CASSAGIAYNEQFF
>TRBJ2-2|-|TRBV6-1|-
TGTGCCAGCAGTGTGGAGGGGAACACCGGGGAGCTGTTTTTT
CASSVEGNTGELFF
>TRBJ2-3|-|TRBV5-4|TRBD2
TGTGCCAGCAGCTCGACGCCGGGACTAGCGTTCTCGGATACGCAGTATTTT
CASSSTPGLAFSDTQYF
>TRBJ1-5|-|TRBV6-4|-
TGTGCCAGCAGTGACTCCCCGTTTGGGGGCCAGCCCCAGCATTTT
CASSDSPFGGQPQHF
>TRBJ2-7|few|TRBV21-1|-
TGTGCCAGCAGCCGGCGCAGGGCCCTACCCTACGAGCAGTACTTC
CASSRRRALPYEQYF
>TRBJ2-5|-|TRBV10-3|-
TGTGCCATCAGTGGAAGGGGTGGAGAGACCCAGTACTTC
CAISGRGGETQYF
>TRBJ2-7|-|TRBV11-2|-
TGTGCCAGCAGCCCAGGGGACGGAGCCTACGAGCAGTACTTC
CASSPGDGAYEQYF
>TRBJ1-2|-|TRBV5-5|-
TGTGCCAGCAGCTTCCAGGGGCAAACTAACTATGGCTACACCTTC
CASSFQGQTNYGYTF
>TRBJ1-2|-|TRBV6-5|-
TGTGCCAGCACCATTCAGGGGCCGCGCTATGGCTACACCTTC
CASTIQGPRYGYTF
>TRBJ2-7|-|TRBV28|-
TGTGCCAGCAGTAGCAGGGCGGCCGAGCAGTACTTC
CASSSRAAEQYF